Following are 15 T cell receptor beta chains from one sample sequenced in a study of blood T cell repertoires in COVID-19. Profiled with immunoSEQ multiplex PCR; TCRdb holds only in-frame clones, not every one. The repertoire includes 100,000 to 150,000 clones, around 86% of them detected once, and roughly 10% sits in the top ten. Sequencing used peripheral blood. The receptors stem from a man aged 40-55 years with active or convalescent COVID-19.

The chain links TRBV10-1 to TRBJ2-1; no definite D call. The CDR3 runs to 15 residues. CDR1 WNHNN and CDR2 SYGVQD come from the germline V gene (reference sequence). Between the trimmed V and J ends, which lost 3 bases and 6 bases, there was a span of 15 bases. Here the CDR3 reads CASSDPSTSANEQFF. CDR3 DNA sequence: TGCGCCAGCAGTGACCCCTCTACAAGCGCCAATGAGCAGTTCTTC.

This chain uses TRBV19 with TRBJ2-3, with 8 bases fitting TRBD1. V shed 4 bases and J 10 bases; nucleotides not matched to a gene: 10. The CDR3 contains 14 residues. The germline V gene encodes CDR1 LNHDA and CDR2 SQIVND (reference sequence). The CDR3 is CASSRQGALVSQYF. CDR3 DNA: TGTGCCAGTAGTAGGCAGGGGGCTTTGGTTTCGCAGTATTTT.

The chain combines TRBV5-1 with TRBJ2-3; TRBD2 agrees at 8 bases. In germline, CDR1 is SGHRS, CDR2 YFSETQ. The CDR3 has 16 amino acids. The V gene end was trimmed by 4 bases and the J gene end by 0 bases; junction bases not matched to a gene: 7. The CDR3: CASSISGGTSTDTQYF. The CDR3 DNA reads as TGCGCCAGCAGCATAAGCGGGGGCACTAGCACAGATACGCAGTATTTT.

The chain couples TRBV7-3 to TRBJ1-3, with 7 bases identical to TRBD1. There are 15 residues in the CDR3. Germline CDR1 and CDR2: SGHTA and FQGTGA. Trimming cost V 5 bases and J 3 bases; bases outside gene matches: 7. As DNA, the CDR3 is TGTGCCAGCAGCCGCGACAGGGAGGTTGGAAACACCATATATTTT. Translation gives CASSRDREVGNTIYF. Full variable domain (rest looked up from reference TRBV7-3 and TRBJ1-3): GAGVSQTPSNKVTEKGKYVELRCDPISGHTALYWYRQSLGQGPEFLIYFQGTGAADDSGLPNDRFFAVRPEGSVSTLKIQRTERGDSAVYLCASSRDREVGNTIYFGEGSWLTVV.

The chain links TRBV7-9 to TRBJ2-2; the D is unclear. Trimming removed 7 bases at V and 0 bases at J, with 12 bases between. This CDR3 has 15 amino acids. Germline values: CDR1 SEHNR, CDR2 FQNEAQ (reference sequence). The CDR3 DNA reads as TGTGCCAGCATCAAGGCGACAACGAACACCGGGGAGCTGTTTTTT. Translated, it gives CASIKATTNTGELFF.

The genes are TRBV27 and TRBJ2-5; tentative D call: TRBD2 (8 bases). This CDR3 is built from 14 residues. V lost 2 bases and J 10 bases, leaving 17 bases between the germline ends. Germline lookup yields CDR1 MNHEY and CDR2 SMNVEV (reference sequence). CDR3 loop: CASSLTGGGWNQYF. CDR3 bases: TGTGCCAGCAGTTTAACGGGAGGGGGCTGGAACCAGTACTTC.

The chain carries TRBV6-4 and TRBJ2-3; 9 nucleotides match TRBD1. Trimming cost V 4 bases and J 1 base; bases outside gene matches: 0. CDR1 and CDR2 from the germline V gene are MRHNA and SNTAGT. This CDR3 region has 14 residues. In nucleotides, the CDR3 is TGTGCCAGCAGTGGGACAGGGGGCACAGATACGCAGTATTTT. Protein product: CASSGTGGTDTQYF.

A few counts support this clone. The CDR3 DNA reads TGTGCCAGCATCTACTCTGGGGCCAACGTCCTGACTTTC. Translated: CASIYSGANVLTF. This rearrangement joins TRBV6-5 to TRBJ2-6; D is unclear. Trimming removed 7 bases from V and 0 bases from J, with 4 bases in between. There are 13 residues in the CDR3. Germline CDR1 reads MNHEY; CDR2 reads SVGAGI.

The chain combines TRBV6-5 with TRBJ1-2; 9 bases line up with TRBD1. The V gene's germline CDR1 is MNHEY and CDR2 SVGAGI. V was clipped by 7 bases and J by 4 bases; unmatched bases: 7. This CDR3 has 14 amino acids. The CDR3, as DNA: TGTGCCAGCACCCGGGGACAGGGAAGCTATGGCTACACCTTC. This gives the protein CASTRGQGSYGYTF.

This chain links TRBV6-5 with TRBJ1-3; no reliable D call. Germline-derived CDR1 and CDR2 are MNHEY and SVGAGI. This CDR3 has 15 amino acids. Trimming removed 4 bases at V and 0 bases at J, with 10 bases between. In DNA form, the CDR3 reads TGTGCCAGCAGTTGGCAGGTTAACTCTGGAAACACCATATATTTT. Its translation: CASSWQVNSGNTIYF.

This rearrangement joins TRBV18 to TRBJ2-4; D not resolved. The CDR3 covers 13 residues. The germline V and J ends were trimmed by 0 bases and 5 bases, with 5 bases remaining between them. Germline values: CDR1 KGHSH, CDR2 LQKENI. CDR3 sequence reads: CASSPPSENIQYF. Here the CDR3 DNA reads TGTGCCAGCTCACCACCGTCGGAAAACATTCAGTACTTC.

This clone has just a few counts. The CDR3 region has the DNA TGTGCTAGTGGACCTGGACAGGGGGTGGAAAAACTGTTTTTT. Protein: CASGPGQGVEKLFF. The V and J genes are TRBV12-5 and TRBJ1-4; 10 positions agree with TRBD1. J gave up 8 bases and V 6 bases, and 6 bases lay outside the gene matches. The CDR3 is 14 amino acids. The germline V gene encodes CDR1 LGHNT and CDR2 FRNRAP.

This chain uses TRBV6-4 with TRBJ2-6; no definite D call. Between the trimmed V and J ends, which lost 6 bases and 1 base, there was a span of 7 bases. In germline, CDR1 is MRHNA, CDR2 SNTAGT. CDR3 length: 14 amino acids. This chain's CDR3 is CASSPDSGANVLTF. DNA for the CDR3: TGTGCCAGCAGCCCAGATTCTGGGGCCAACGTCCTGACTTTC.

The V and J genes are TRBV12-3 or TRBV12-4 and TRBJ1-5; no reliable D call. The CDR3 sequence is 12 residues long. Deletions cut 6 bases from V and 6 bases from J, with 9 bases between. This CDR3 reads CASSLTSQPQHF. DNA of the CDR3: TGTGCCAGCAGCCTTACAAGTCAGCCCCAGCATTTT.

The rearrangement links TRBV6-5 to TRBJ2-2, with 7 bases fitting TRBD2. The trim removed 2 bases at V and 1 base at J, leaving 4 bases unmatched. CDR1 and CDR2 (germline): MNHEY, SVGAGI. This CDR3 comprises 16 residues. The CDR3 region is CASSYTRGGNTGELFF. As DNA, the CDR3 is TGTGCCAGCAGTTACACCCGCGGGGGGAACACCGGGGAGCTGTTTTTT.